This T cell receptor beta chain was sequenced in a study of T cell repertoires in cytomegalovirus infection (dated by TCRdb to about 2019). The study in broad terms: Because public TCR beta signatures pointed to carriage of CMV infection together with the matching HLA type, the HLA type of each donor mattered for the analysis. The research as a whole found: The ex vivo response was dominated by HLA-C-restricted CMV-specific TCR beta clonotypes, which also provided the single most frequent clonotype in two of eight donors. In both this cohort and an independent approximately 400-donor cohort, the cumulative frequency of public TCR beta family members distinguished carriers of CMV infection plus the relevant HLA type.

This clonotype has at least ten counts. The clone's antigen remains unknown. The input lacks base qualities; no much larger clone sits a single base away. CDR1 and CDR2 are drawn from the germline V gene: SGHVS, FQNEAQ. The CDR3 starts with the cysteine, ends with the phenylalanine, and has 15 residues. Only CDR3 DNA remains: 45 bases, in frame from the first base. The V and J ends are trimmed by 1 base and 2 bases, leaving 8 bases between them. TCRdb lists the instrument as Illumina HiSeq 1500. TCRdb handled the public reads itself, with Q25 trimming in fastp and clone calling in MiXCR, and kept productive beta chains. Identical CDR3 protein sequences are pooled into one entry, listed with their most common genes and DNA. The sample records tens of thousands of distinct CDR3 sequences, around 3.8% of which are singletons. 22% of the sample lies in the top ten.

The sequencing input was PBMCs. The V gene is TRBV7-8 and the J gene is TRBJ1-4, and possibly TRBD1, on 5 matching bases. This TCR came from a human donor in good health (CMV status not recorded). Some clones in this sample may be carry-over from other donors' samples. The DNA reads TGTGCCAGCAGCTTAGGGGGGGTGACTAATGAAAAACTGTTTTTT. Its translation reads: CASSLGGVTNEKLFF. The reference TRBV7-8 and TRBJ1-4 proteins fill in what lies around the CDR3, so the full variable domain reads GAGVSQSPRYKVAKRGQDVALRCDPISGHVSLFWYQQALGQGPEFLTYFQNEAQLDKSGLPSDRFFAERPEGSVSTLKIQRTQQEDSAVYLCASSLGGVTNEKLFFGSGTQLSVL.